This T cell receptor beta chain stems from a study of tumor and adjacent non-tumor tissue in lung cancer. Three rounds of nested PCR, following a modified ARM-PCR protocol, produced the TCRbeta library. TCRdb passed the multiplex PCR reads through MiXCR, listing each CDR3 protein once. In the table there are 80,000 to 130,000 distinct CDR3 sequences, about 62% of which are singletons. J was trimmed by 2 bases and V by 4 bases; bases with no gene match: 3. The CDR3 spans 15 residues. Looked up from germline, CDR1 is LGHNA and CDR2 is YNFKEQ. Concerning this clonotype itself: A much larger clone sits a single nucleotide away, making a read error possible.

No cell sorting was done before RNA was extracted from the tissue. This non-tumor lung sample came from over 3 cm beyond the tumor edge. This TCR was recovered from a man aged 25 to 40 with non-small cell lung cancer. Sequencing was performed on distant non-tumor lung tissue. The gene calls are TRBV4-2 and TRBJ2-3; 10 nucleotides line up with TRBD2. This CDR3 reads CASSPLAGVTDTQYF. In nucleotides, the CDR3 is TGTGCCAGCAGCCCTCTAGCGGGGGTCACAGATACGCAGTATTTT.